These 9 T cell receptor beta chains came from one sample sequenced in a study of PD-1 blockade in mismatch repair-deficient tumors. The assay was immunoSEQ multiplex PCR, and TCRdb's table has in-frame clones only and misses some. This table holds under 15,000 clones, 75% to 85% found once. The sample here was PBMCs, taken less than 15 weeks after starting pembrolizumab. The source is an adult with mismatch repair-deficient cancer.

J is TRBJ2-7 and V is TRBV29-1; TRBD1 might be the D (6 bases). Germline V CDR1 and CDR2: SQVTM, ANQGSEA. The CDR3 has 15 residues. The V end was cut by 7 bases, the J end by 0 bases, with 19 bases between. The CDR3 loop reads CSATSDRSSSYEQYF. The CDR3 region has the DNA TGCAGCGCAACTTCCGACAGGTCGAGCTCCTACGAGCAGTACTTC.

The V call is TRBV5-8, the J call TRBJ1-3, with unresolved D. The CDR3 consists of 16 residues. With 0 bases removed from V and 2 bases from J, the gap between germline ends came to 12 bases. From germline, CDR1 is SGHTS and CDR2 YDEGEE. In nucleotides, the CDR3 is TGTGCCAGCAGCTTGGAGACGGGAGATCCTGGAAACACCATATATTTT. It translates to CASSLETGDPGNTIYF.

In nucleotides, the CDR3 is TGTGCCAGCAATTTCCCGGGCTACGAGCAGTACTTC. The encoded protein is CASNFPGYEQYF. This sequence joins TRBV28 and TRBJ2-7; no reliable D call. This CDR3 comprises 12 residues. With 7 bases removed from V and 3 bases from J, the gap between germline ends came to 10 bases. The germline V gene encodes CDR1 MDHEN and CDR2 SYDVKM. The full variable domain, with the rest looked up from reference TRBV28 and TRBJ2-7, is DVKVTQSSRYLVKRTGEKVFLECVQDMDHENMFWYRQDPGLGLRLIYFSYDVKMKEKGDIPEGYSVSREKKERFSLILESASTNQTSMYLCASNFPGYEQYFGPGTRLTVT.

The chain is built from TRBV5-4 and TRBJ2-7; 8 nucleotides line up with TRBD2. The CDR3 length is 16 residues. Looked up from germline, CDR1 is SGHNT and CDR2 is YYREEE (reference sequence). With V trimmed by 4 bases and J by 1 base, 10 bases remained unmatched. The CDR3 spells CASSPSGTRSSYEQYF. In nucleotides, the CDR3 is TGTGCCAGCAGCCCCTCCGGGACTAGATCTTCCTACGAGCAGTACTTC.

The gene calls are TRBV28 and TRBJ2-7; TRBD1 matches at 8 bases. With 4 bases clipped from V and 6 bases from J, the junction kept 8 bases outside the gene matches. The CDR3 is made up of 14 amino acids. Germline CDR1 and CDR2: MDHEN and SYDVKM. The CDR3 protein is CASSSWDRFPEQYF. The CDR3 DNA reads TGTGCCAGCAGTTCCTGGGACAGGTTTCCCGAGCAGTACTTC. The entire variable domain, with the rest obtained from reference TRBV28 and TRBJ2-7, is as follows: DVKVTQSSRYLVKRTGEKVFLECVQDMDHENMFWYRQDPGLGLRLIYFSYDVKMKEKGDIPEGYSVSREKKERFSLILESASTNQTSMYLCASSSWDRFPEQYFGPGTRLTVT.

This clone has just one count. This chain joins TRBV9 and TRBJ2-2; 9 bases are a match to TRBD1. From germline, CDR1 is SGDLS and CDR2 YYNGEE. The V segment lost 7 bases and the J segment 1 base; nucleotides outside the gene matches: 2. CDR3 length: 14 amino acids. The DNA of the CDR3 is TGTGCCAGCGGGGACAGGGTGAACACCGGGGAGCTGTTTTTT. This gives the protein CASGDRVNTGELFF.

The genes are TRBV14 and TRBJ2-7; a weak D match, TRBD2 (7 bases). The V gene lost 4 bases and the J gene lost 2 bases, with 21 bases spanning the gap. The CDR3 has 17 amino acids. Germline-derived CDR1 and CDR2 are SGHDN and FVKESK. The CDR3 reads CASSPHGGGLNPYEQYF. The CDR3 nucleotides are TGTGCCAGCAGCCCGCATGGGGGGGGCCTAAACCCCTACGAGCAGTACTTC.

This chain joins TRBV23-1 and TRBJ2-1, with a possible D match to TRBD2 (6 bases). TRBV23-1 belongs to the ORF category, with a function that is uncertain. Trimming left V 2 bases short and J 3 bases short, with 17 bases between. CDR3 length: 17 amino acids. The CDR3 nucleotides are TGCGCCAGCAGTCAAGGGGCGGGAAAGGTCAACTACAATGAGCAGTTCTTC. Its translation is CASSQGAGKVNYNEQFF.

V is TRBV19 and J is TRBJ1-6; a possible D gene is TRBD1 (5 bases). The V end was cut by 3 bases, the J end by 8 bases, with 8 bases between. The CDR3 is 13 amino acids. Per germline, CDR1 LNHDA and CDR2 SQIVND (reference sequence). CDR3 sequence reads: CASSIGRDSPLHF. The CDR3 DNA follows: TGTGCCAGTAGTATTGGCAGGGATTCACCCCTCCACTTT.